Listed below are T cell receptor beta chains from one sample, sequenced in a study of T cell repertoires in cytomegalovirus infection. Using its own MiXCR run on the reads, TCRdb lists one record per CDR3 protein. The sample carries about 150,000 distinct CDR3 sequences, about 25% recorded once. Sequencing input: PBMCs. All receptors derive from a human donor in good health (CMV status not recorded). Some clones in this sample may be carry-over from other donors' samples. CDR3s include the opening cysteine and the closing phenylalanine or tryptophan. The D gene is left open where the match is weak. Only part of the rows carry a size: once, few, many, or a class if the clone is expanded.

V,size,D,J,DNA,CDR3
TRBV13,few,NA,TRBJ1-2,TGTGCCAGCAGCTTAGGGACAGGAAGATCTAACTATGGCTACACCTTC,CASSLGTGRSNYGYTF
TRBV7-6,many,NA,TRBJ1-4,TGTGCCAGCAGTCCCTCAGGGCAGGCTAATGAAAAACTGTTTTTT,CASSPSGQANEKLFF
TRBV4-3,NA,NA,TRBJ2-1,TGCGCCAGCAGCCAAGAGGACAGTAGACCCCTACCCCAGTTCTTC,CASSQEDSRPLPQFF
TRBV12-3/TRBV12-4,NA,NA,TRBJ2-6,TGTGCCAGCACCGAGTCGAGGGCTGGGGCCAGCGTCCTGACTTTC,CASTESRAGASVLTF
TRBV28,NA,TRBD2,TRBJ2-3,TGTGCCAGCAGTCTACCCGGAGCGGGGGGAAGCACAGATACGCAGTATTTT,CASSLPGAGGSTDTQYF
TRBV15,many,TRBD2,TRBJ2-1,TGTGCCACCAGCAGGAGCGGGGCATCCTACAATGAGCAGTTCTTC,CATSRSGASYNEQFF
TRBV20-1,once,NA,TRBJ1-2,TGCAGTGCTAGTAGGCCAGGGGCTAACTATGGCTACACCTTC,CSASRPGANYGYTF
TRBV28,NA,TRBD1,TRBJ1-6,TGTGCCAGCAGTTTAACAGGGGGAGGGTATAATTCACCCCTCCACTTT,CASSLTGGGYNSPLHF
TRBV5-1,NA,NA,TRBJ2-1,TGCGCCAGCAGCTTTCGCGGGACAAAGTACAATGAGCAGTTCTTC,CASSFRGTKYNEQFF
TRBV29-1,few,NA,TRBJ1-1,TGCAGCGCCGAGAATTTCCTTGTTGGAGCTTTCTTT,CSAENFLVGAFF
TRBV2,NA,TRBD2,TRBJ2-3,TGTGCCAGCAGTGAATTGGGACTAGCGGGTGCCACAGATACGCAGTATTTT,CASSELGLAGATDTQYF
TRBV7-8,NA,TRBD1,TRBJ2-2,TGTGCCAGCAGCTTAGCGCGGCAGGGGGCGTTCACCGGGGAGCTGTTTTTT,CASSLARQGAFTGELFF
TRBV5-6,NA,NA,TRBJ2-1,TGTGCCAGCAGCCCCATACCGACAGATCGGGAGCAGTTCTTC,CASSPIPTDREQFF
TRBV2,NA,TRBD1,TRBJ2-2,TGTGCCAGCAGTGAAGTGCAGGGGGCGAACACCGGGGAGCTGTTTTTT,CASSEVQGANTGELFF
TRBV4-1,many,NA,TRBJ1-1,TGCGCCAGCAGCCAAGTCGGCAGGCGGAACACTGAAGCTTTCTTT,CASSQVGRRNTEAFF
TRBV7-2,many,TRBD2,TRBJ2-1,TGTGCCAGCAGCTTAGGTCTGCCTAGCGGGAGGAATGAGCGGCAGTTCTTC,CASSLGLPSGRNERQFF
TRBV27,NA,NA,TRBJ1-1,TGTGCCAGCAGTCCCCAGACGGCAACGAGGGTTGAAGCTTTCTTT,CASSPQTATRVEAFF
TRBV20-1,few,NA,TRBJ2-1,TGCAGTGCGGGGCGCTACAATGAGCAGTTCTTC,CSAGRYNEQFF
TRBV7-2,many,TRBD1,TRBJ1-5,TGTGCCAGCAGCCGGCAAGCGGGACAGGGAGGACGCAATCAGCCCCAGCATTTT,CASSRQAGQGGRNQPQHF
TRBV28,NA,NA,TRBJ2-3,TGTGCCAGCAGTGTTGGGGGGTTCACAGATACGCAGTATTTT,CASSVGGFTDTQYF
TRBV12-3/TRBV12-4,NA,TRBD1,TRBJ1-5,TGTGCCAGCAGTTTAAAGGGGGCAGGTAATCAGCCCCAGCATTTT,CASSLKGAGNQPQHF
TRBV5-1,few,NA,TRBJ1-1,TGCGCCAGCGGTAATCAGGACGGTGAAGCTTTCTTT,CASGNQDGEAFF